A single sample gave rise to the 15 T cell receptor beta chains below, sequenced in a study of post-analysis software for immune sequencing data. Study-wide points: Compared with controls, patients had more of roughly five TRBV segments, including TRBV5-6, TRBV5-1 and TRBV20-1.

Each TCR beta cDNA library carried unique molecular identifiers. One entry per CDR3 protein, called by TCRdb with MiXCR from the PCR reads. The sample comprises 650,000 to 850,000 distinct CDR3 sequences, roughly 50% of which are singletons, and 4.6% rests with the top ten. No antigen is known for these receptors. Sample: blood. Source of these receptors: a girl between 5 and 17 years old with multiple sclerosis.

This sequence joins TRBV29-1 and TRBJ2-5; perhaps TRBD2 as D (6 bases). Trimming cost V 6 bases and J 0 bases, with 20 bases left between them. The CDR3 totals 16 residues. The germline gives CDR1 SQVTM, CDR2 ANQGSEA. This CDR3 is CSVAPVASAYQETQYF. The DNA of the CDR3 is TGCAGCGTCGCCCCCGTTGCTAGCGCGTACCAAGAGACCCAGTACTTC.

This sequence joins TRBV29-1 and TRBJ2-7; weak D call: TRBD1 (6 bases). The CDR3 spans 14 residues. Germline V lookup: CDR1 SQVTM, CDR2 ANQGSEA. The CDR3 DNA follows: TGCAACGTCAAAGGACGGGACATCTCCTACGAGCAGTACTTC. This encodes CNVKGRDISYEQYF.

This sequence joins TRBV6-5 and TRBJ1-1; possibly TRBD1 for D (6 bases). The CDR3 runs to 15 residues. Per the germline V gene, CDR1 is MNHEY and CDR2 is SVGAGI. Deletions cut 6 bases from V and 0 bases from J, with 14 bases between. As DNA, the CDR3 is TGTGCCAGCAGAGACTTACAGGGATTGAACACTGAAGCTTTCTTT. Its protein product is CASRDLQGLNTEAFF.

This chain links TRBV18 with TRBJ2-5; D uncertain. Trimming shortened V by 2 bases and J by 5 bases, and 15 bases separated the two germline ends. Per germline, CDR1 KGHSH and CDR2 LQKENI. The CDR3 is 15 residues long. The CDR3 here is CASSPIIGVGETQYF. DNA of the CDR3: TGTGCCAGCTCACCAATTATCGGAGTGGGGGAGACCCAGTACTTC.

The chain employs TRBV28 and TRBJ2-3; TRBD2 aligns across 10 bases. Trimming removed 5 bases from V and 3 bases from J; junction bases left unmatched: 8. The CDR3 consists of 16 residues. Germline assignment: CDR1 MDHEN and CDR2 SYDVKM. The CDR3 DNA sequence: TGTGCCAGCAGTCCAAAGCGGGAGGGCTGGACAGATACGCAGTATTTT. Protein sequence: CASSPKREGWTDTQYF. Combining the CDR3 with reference TRBV28 and TRBJ2-3 gives the whole variable domain DVKVTQSSRYLVKRTGEKVFLECVQDMDHENMFWYRQDPGLGLRLIYFSYDVKMKEKGDIPEGYSVSREKKERFSLILESASTNQTSMYLCASSPKREGWTDTQYFGPGTRLTVL.

The chain couples TRBV6-5 to TRBJ2-7, with D uncertain. Per the germline V gene, CDR1 is MNHEY and CDR2 is SVGAGI. This CDR3 comprises 11 residues. V shed 8 bases and J shed 3 bases, with 8 bases lying between them. The CDR3 sequence is CASGRNYEQYF. The DNA of the CDR3 is TGTGCCAGCGGGCGAAACTACGAGCAGTACTTC.

This chain uses TRBV6-1 with TRBJ2-1; tentative D call: TRBD2 (6 bases). This CDR3 comprises 12 residues. The germline gives CDR1 MNHNS, CDR2 SASEGT. V was shortened by 3 bases and J by 8 bases, with 8 bases between the two germline ends. CDR3 nucleotides: TGTGCCAGCAGTGAGCGACTAGATGAGCAGTTCTTC. It encodes CASSERLDEQFF.

The rearrangement joins TRBV10-3 to TRBJ2-3, with D unresolved. V lost 0 bases, J lost 7 bases, and 11 bases lay in between. CDR3 size: 14 residues. CDR1 and CDR2 from the germline V gene are ENHRY and SYGVKD. Here the CDR3 DNA reads TGTGCCATCAGTGAGTCATCCTGGCTCCATACGCAGTATTTT. Protein sequence: CAISESSWLHTQYF.

The V call is TRBV6-6, the J call TRBJ2-1; 16 nucleotides match TRBD2. Germline-derived CDR1 and CDR2 are MNHNY and SVGAGI (reference sequence). The CDR3 has 15 amino acids. Trimming took 7 bases from V and 8 from J; bases not matched to a gene: 5. The CDR3 nucleotides are TGTGCCAGCACCAAAGGGACTAGCGGGGGGGATGAGCAGTTCTTC. Translation: CASTKGTSGGDEQFF.

V gene TRBV5-1 combines with J gene TRBJ2-5, with TRBD2 matching 14 bases. The CDR3 contains 17 residues. The V gene's germline CDR1 is SGHRS and CDR2 YFSETQ. Losses at the gene ends were 4 bases for V and 0 bases for J; bases not matched to a gene: 5. The DNA for the CDR3 is TGCGCCAGCAGCCCGGGACTAGCGGGGGTCTACCAAGAGACCCAGTACTTC. Its protein is CASSPGLAGVYQETQYF.

This clonotype was counted a few times. For the CDR3, the DNA is TGCAGTGCTAGAGGTCTATGGGGTAGCACTGAAGCTTTCTTT. Its translation: CSARGLWGSTEAFF. The rearrangement joins TRBV20-1 to TRBJ1-1; D remains unclear. Trimming left V 1 base short and J 4 bases short, with 13 bases between. Germline V lookup: CDR1 DFQATT, CDR2 SNEGSKA (reference sequence). The CDR3 runs to 14 residues.

The chain joins TRBV11-2 to TRBJ2-7; 9 bases are a match to TRBD1. The CDR3 consists of 16 residues. With 5 bases clipped from V and 2 bases from J, the junction kept 10 bases outside the gene matches. CDR1 is SGHAT and CDR2 is FQNNGV in the germline V gene. This CDR3 reads CASSVHGDRDPYEQYF. The CDR3 DNA reads TGTGCCAGCAGCGTGCATGGGGACAGGGACCCCTACGAGCAGTACTTC.

This chain links TRBV20-1 with TRBJ2-1; TRBD1 might be the D (7 bases). Germline CDR1 DFQATT, CDR2 SNEGSKA (reference sequence). This CDR3 spans 13 amino acids. Trimming shortened V by 7 bases and J by 4 bases, and 14 bases separated the two germline ends. In DNA, the CDR3 is TGCAGTGGGGGACCAGGGGGGTACAATGAGCAGTTCTTC. Its translation is CSGGPGGYNEQFF.

The rearrangement links TRBV29-1 to TRBJ1-6, with 9 bases lining up with TRBD1. Trimming removed 7 bases from V and 7 bases from J; junction bases left unmatched: 11. The V gene's germline CDR1 is SQVTM and CDR2 ANQGSEA. The CDR3 loop spans 15 amino acids. The CDR3 sequence is CSATYGQGNNSPLHF. As DNA, the CDR3 is TGCAGCGCTACCTACGGACAGGGGAACAATTCACCCCTCCACTTT.

This rearrangement joins TRBV2 to TRBJ2-7; TRBD2 aligns across 15 bases. The CDR3 spans 16 residues. V shed 5 bases, J shed 7 bases, and the junction held 9 bases outside the gene matches. Germline CDR1 SNHLY, CDR2 FYNNEI. CDR3 in amino acids: CASSSGLAGGSEEQYF. The CDR3 DNA reads as TGTGCCAGCAGTTCGGGACTAGCGGGGGGATCGGAAGAGCAGTACTTC.